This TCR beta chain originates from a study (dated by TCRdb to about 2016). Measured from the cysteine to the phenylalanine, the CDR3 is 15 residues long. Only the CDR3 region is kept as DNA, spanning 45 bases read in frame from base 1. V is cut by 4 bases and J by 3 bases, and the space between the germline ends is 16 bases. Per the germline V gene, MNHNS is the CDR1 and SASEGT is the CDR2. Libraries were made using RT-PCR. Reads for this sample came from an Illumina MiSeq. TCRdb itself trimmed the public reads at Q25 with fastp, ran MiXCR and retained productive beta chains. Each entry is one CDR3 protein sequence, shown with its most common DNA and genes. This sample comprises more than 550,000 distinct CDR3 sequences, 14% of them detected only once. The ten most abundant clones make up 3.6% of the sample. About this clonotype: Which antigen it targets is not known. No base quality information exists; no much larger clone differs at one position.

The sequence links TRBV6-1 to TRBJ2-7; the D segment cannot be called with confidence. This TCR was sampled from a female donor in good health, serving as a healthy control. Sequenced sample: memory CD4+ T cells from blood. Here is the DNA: TGTGCCAGCAGTGTAAGTTCTGGTCCGGGCTACGAGCAGTACTTC. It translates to CASSVSSGPGYEQYF.